The following is a T cell receptor beta chain sequence with its context. Its specificity is not known. The data stem from a study of shared clonotypes between healthy human individuals. Study-wide findings and caveats: Generally, estimated richness proved larger in naive subsets than it did in memory subsets.

Every contributor of samples was a Caucasian grown-up residing in Nashville, Tennessee. Assay used: immunoSEQ multiplex PCR; TCRdb lists only in-frame clones, some missing. The sample lists under 650,000 clones; 96% were seen once. Germline V gene lookup returns CDR1 KGHSH and CDR2 LQKENI. CDR3 size: 16 residues. V lost 3 bases to trimming and J lost 0 bases, with 13 bases between them. The TCR was taken from a woman aged 25 to 39 in good health. The chain couples TRBV18 to TRBJ2-3, with D maybe TRBD1 (6 bases). What was sequenced was naive CD4+ T cells sorted from blood. Indicated subset: CD45RA+ positively selected. CDR3 coding DNA: TGTGCCAGCTCACCTTCTCCGACAGGCAGCACAGATACGCAGTATTTT. Its protein product is CASSPSPTGSTDTQYF.